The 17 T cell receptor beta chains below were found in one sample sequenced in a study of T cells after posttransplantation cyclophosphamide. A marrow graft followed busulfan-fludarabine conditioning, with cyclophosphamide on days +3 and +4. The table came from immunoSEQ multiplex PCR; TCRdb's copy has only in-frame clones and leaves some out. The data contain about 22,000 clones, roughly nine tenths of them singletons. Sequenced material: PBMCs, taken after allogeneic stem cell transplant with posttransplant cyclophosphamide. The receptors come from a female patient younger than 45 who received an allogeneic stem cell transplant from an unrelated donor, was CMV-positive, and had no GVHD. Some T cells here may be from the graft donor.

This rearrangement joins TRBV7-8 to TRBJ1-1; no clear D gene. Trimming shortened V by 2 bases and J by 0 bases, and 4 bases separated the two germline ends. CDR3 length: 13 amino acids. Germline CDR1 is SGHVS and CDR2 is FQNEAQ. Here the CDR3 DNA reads TGTGCCAGCAGCTTAAGCGTGAACACTGAAGCTTTCTTT. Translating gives CASSLSVNTEAFF.

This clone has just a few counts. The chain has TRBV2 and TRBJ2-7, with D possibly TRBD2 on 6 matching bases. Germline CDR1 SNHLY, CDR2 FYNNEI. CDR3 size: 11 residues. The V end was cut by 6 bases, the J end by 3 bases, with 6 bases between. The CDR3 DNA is TGTGCCAGCAGGGAGGGCTACGAGCAGTACTTC. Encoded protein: CASREGYEQYF.

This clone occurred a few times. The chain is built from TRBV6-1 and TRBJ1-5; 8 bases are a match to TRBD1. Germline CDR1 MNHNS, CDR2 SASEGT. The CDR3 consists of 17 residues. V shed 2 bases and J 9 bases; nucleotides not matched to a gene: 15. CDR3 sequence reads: CASSEKGTGYWVTPQHF. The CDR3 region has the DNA TGTGCCAGCAGTGAAAAGGGGACAGGTTATTGGGTAACGCCCCAGCATTTT.

The DNA for the CDR3 is TGTGCCAGCAGCCGGGGACAGGTCGGGAATTCACCCCTCCACTTT. This translates into CASSRGQVGNSPLHF. The chain carries TRBV7-9 and TRBJ1-6; 8 nucleotides line up with TRBD1. CDR3 length: 15 residues. The trim removed 5 bases at V and 7 bases at J, leaving 7 bases unmatched. The V gene's germline CDR1 is SEHNR and CDR2 FQNEAQ (reference sequence).

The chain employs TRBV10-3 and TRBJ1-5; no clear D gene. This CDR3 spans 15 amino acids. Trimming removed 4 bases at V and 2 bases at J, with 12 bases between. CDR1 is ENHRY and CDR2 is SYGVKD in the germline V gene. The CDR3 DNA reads TGTGCCATCAGTGTTGACCGGGGTGGCAATCAGCCCCAGCATTTT. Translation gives CAISVDRGGNQPQHF.

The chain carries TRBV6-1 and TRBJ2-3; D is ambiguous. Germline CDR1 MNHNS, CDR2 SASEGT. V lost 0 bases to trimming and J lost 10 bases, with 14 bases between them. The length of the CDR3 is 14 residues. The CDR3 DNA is TGTGCCAGCAGTGAAGCTGCTAGTTTTTATCCGCAGTATTTT. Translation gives CASSEAASFYPQYF.

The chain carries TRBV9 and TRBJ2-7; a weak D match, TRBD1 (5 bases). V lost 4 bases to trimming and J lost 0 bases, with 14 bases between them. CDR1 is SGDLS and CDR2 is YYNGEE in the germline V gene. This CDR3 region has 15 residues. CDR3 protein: CASSQGRSNSYEQYF. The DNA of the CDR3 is TGTGCCAGCAGCCAGGGCCGGTCGAACTCCTACGAGCAGTACTTC.

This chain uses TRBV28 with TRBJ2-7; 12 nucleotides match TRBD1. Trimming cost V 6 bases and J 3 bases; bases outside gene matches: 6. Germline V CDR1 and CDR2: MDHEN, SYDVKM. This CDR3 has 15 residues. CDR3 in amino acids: CASSHGTGGGYEQYF. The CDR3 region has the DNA TGTGCCAGCAGCCACGGGACAGGGGGCGGCTACGAGCAGTACTTC.

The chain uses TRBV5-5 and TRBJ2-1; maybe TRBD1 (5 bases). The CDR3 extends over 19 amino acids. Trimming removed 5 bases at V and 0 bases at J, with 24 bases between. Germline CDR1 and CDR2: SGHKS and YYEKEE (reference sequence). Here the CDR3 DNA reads TGTGCCAGCAGTTTTTTCCTCCAGGGATCGGTTCTCTCCTACAATGAGCAGTTCTTC. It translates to CASSFFLQGSVLSYNEQFF.

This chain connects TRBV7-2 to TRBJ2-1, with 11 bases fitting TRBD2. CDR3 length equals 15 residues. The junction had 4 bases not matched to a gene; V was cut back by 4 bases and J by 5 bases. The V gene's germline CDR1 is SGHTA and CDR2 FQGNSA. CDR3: CASSWAGLADNEQFF. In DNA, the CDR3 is TGTGCCAGCAGCTGGGCGGGACTAGCGGACAATGAGCAGTTCTTC.

The chain's CDR3 is CAWSRTGVNQPQHF. The CDR3 DNA is TGTGCCTGGAGTAGGACAGGGGTTAATCAGCCCCAGCATTTT. The rearrangement uses TRBV30 and TRBJ1-5, with 9 bases fitting TRBD1. Germline values: CDR1 GTSNPN, CDR2 SVGIG (reference sequence). The CDR3 runs to 14 residues. Trimming at V came to 2 bases and at J to 4 bases, leaving 3 bases not matched to a gene. Full variable domain (outside the CDR3, taken from reference TRBV30 and TRBJ1-5): SQTIHQWPATLVQPVGSPLSLECTVEGTSNPNLYWYRQAAGRGLQLLFYSVGIGQISSEVPQNLSASRPQDRQFILSSKKLLLSDSGFYLCAWSRTGVNQPQHFGDGTRLSIL.

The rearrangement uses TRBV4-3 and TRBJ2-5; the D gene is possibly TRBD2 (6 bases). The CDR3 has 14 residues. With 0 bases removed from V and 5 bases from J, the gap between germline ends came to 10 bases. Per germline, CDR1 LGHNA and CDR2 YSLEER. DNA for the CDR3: TGCGCCAGCAGCCAAGACGTGACTAGTGAGACCCAGTACTTC. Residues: CASSQDVTSETQYF.

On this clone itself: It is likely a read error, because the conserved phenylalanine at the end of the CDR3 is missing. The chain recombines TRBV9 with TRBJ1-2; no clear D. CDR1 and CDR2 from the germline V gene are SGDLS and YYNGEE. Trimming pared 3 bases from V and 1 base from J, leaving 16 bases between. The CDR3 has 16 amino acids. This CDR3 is CASSASMSALNYGYTL. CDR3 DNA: TGTGCCAGCAGCGCTTCGATGTCAGCGCTTAACTATGGCTACACCCTC.

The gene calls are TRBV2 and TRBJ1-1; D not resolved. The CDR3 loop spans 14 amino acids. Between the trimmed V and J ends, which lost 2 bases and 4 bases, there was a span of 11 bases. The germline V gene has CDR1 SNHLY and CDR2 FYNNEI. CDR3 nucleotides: TGTGCCAGCAGTGAACTTTGGCGGAGCACTGAAGCTTTCTTT. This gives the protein CASSELWRSTEAFF.

DNA of the CDR3: TGTGCCAGCAGCTCGTCGCTCGGACTAGCGGGGGGGGGACGGAAGACCCAGTACTTC. This codes for CASSSSLGLAGGGRKTQYF. The chain joins TRBV7-9 to TRBJ2-5; 15 nucleotides agree with TRBD2. This CDR3 spans 19 amino acids. The V and J ends lost 4 bases and 6 bases, in that order; junction bases with no gene match: 15. Germline CDR1 is SEHNR and CDR2 is FQNEAQ (reference sequence).

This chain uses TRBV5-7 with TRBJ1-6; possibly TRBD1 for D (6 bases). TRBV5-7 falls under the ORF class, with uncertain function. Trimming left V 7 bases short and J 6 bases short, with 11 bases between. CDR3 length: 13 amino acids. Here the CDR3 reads CASLRTVNSPLHF. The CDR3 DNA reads TGTGCCAGCCTAAGGACAGTTAATTCACCCCTCCACTTT.

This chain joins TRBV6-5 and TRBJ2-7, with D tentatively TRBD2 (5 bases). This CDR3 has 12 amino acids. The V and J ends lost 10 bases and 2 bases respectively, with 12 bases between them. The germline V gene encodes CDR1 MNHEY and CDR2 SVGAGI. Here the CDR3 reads CATGPGTYEQYF. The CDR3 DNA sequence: TGTGCCACCGGCCCGGGGACCTACGAGCAGTACTTC.